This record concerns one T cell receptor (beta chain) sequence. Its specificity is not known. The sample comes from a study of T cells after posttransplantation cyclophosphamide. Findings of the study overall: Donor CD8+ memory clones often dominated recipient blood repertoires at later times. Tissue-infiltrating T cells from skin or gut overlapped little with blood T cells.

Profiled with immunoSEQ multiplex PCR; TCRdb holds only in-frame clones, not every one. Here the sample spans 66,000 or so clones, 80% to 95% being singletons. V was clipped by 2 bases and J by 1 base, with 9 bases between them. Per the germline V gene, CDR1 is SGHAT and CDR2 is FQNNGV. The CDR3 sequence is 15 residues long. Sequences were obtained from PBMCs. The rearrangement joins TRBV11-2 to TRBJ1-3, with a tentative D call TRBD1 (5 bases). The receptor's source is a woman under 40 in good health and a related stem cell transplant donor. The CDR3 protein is CASSLQGPSGNTIYF. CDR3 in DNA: TGTGCCAGCAGCTTACAGGGTCCATCTGGAAACACCATATATTTT.